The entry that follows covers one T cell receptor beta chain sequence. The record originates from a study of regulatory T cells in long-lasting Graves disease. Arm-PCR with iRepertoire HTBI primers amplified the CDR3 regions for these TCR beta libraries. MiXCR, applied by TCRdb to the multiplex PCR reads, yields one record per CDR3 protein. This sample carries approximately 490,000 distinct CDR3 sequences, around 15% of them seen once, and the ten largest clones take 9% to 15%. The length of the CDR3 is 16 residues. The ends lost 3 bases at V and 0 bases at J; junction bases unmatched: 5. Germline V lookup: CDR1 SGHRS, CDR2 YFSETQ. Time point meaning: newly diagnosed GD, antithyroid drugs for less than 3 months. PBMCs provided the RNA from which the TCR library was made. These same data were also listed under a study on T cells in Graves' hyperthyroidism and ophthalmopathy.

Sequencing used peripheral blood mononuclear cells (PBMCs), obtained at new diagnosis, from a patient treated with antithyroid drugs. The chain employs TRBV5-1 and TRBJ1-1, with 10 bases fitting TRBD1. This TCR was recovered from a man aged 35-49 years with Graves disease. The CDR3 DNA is TGCGCCAGCAGCTCGCCGACAGGGGGCCTGAACACTGAAGCTTTCTTT. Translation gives CASSSPTGGLNTEAFF.